This T cell receptor (beta chain) derives from a study of T cell responses to AZD1222 COVID-19 vaccine (dated by TCRdb to about 2021). General notes on the study: TCR sequencing covered some 250 trial participants: 200 to 220 given two doses of AZD1222 and 26 given two doses of MenACWY control vaccine. Trial participants were enrolled by age into 18-55, 56-69 and 70-plus year subgroups, with 148, 28 and 57 TCR-sequenced participants respectively.

Concerning this clone: Its binding antigen is unknown. Per-nucleotide qualities are absent, and no much larger clonotype sits a single base away.

The CDR3 regions of human TCRbeta chains were subjected to immunosequencing. The original methods were these. Repertoire TCRs were matched against a reference library of SARS-CoV-2-specific TCRs generated with the MIRA antigen-specificity platform. Breadth was defined as the fraction of unique TCRs that were SARS-CoV-2-associated. Depth was defined as the fraction of total T cells that were SARS-CoV-2-associated. Using the MIRA data, every spike-specific TCR was mapped to the spike region that the TCR reacted to and assigned to either a CD4 or a CD8 class. Log10-transformed breadth and depth values were compared by one-way ANOVA with Sidak's multiple comparisons tests. TCRdb re-hosts the immuneACCESS table, in-frame sequences only. Its copies lack some clones; in the studies checked, an unresolved V gene accounts for under half of them, and the cause for the rest is not known. That table is the source of V, J and clone size, and D and trimming were worked out from the DNA. The sample records approximately 64,000 clones, 90% to 95% of which are singletons. The top ten hold 6.3% of the sample.

The time point label of this sample denotes: about 28 days (+/-7) after the second vaccine dose. The label giving this sample's treatment or condition can be read as: meningococcal conjugate vaccine given as trial control. Vaccinee samples were obtained from the UK trials COV001 and COV002, which included a single-blind randomized controlled phase 2/3 trial of AZD1222 (ChAdOx1 nCoV-19) in healthy adults. For TCRbeta chain sequencing, PBMC samples were collected from trial participants at day 0 and at day 28 after the second dose. Study-wide findings and limitations: After two AZD1222 doses, spike-specific TCR breadth and depth were significantly higher than at day 0 and than in MenACWY recipients. The 56-69-year group was small, and its depth increase did not reach significance, likely because of low power. Only six or seven AZD1222 recipients were SARS-CoV-2 seropositive at baseline, limiting conclusions about previously exposed vaccinees. Participants were mostly white British and included more females than males, and it was suggested by the authors that clonal diversity may have been underestimated. Because no day 14 peak-response samples were available, repertoires were characterized only after the peak T cell response. Epitopes outside the regions mutated in the B.1.351 and B.1.1.7 variants were reportedly recognized by nearly half of the unique spike-specific TCRs. The vaccine-associated CD4 TCRs covered the entire spike protein, and the dominant responses fell in regions 160-218 and 743-854.

The source material was peripheral blood, sampled 28 days after the second dose of the MenACWY control vaccine. This TCR derives from an adult who received the MenACWY meningococcal vaccine as a control.

The CDR3 amino acid sequence is: CSVVGRARNEQFF. The sequence in DNA is TGCAGCGTTGTCGGGAGGGCTCGGAATGAGCAGTTCTTC. The V gene is TRBV29-1 and the J gene is TRBJ2-1; 8 central nucleotides agree with TRBD2. After removal of 4 bases from V and 7 bases from J, the junction retains 6 bases not matched to a gene. In the germline V gene, CDR1 corresponds to SQVTM and CDR2 to ANQGSEA. The CDR3 sequence holds 13 residues, the cysteine and phenylalanine included. Only the CDR3 DNA is retained, 39 bases long and in frame from the first base.